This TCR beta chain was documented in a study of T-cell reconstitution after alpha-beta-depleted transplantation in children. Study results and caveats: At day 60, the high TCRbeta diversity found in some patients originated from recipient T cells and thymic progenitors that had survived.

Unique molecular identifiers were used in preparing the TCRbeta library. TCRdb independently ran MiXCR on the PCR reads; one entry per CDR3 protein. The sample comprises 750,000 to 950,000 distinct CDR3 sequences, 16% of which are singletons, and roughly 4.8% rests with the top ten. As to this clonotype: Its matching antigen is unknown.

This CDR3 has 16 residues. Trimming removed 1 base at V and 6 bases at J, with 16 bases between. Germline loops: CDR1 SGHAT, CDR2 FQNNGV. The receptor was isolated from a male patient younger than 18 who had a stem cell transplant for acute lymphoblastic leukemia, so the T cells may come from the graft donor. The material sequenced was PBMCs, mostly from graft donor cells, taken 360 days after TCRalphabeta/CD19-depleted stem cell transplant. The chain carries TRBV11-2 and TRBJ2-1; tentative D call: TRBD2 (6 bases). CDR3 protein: CASSLVGGWRSNEQFF. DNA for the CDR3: TGTGCCAGCAGCTTAGTCGGGGGATGGAGAAGCAATGAGCAGTTCTTC.